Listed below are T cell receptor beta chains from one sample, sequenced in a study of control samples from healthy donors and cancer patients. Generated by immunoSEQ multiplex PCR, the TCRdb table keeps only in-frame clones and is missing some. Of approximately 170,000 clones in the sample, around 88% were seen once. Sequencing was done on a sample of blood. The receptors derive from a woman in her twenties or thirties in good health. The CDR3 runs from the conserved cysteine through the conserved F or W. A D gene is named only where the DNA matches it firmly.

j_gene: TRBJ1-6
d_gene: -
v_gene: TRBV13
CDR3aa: CASSLVGSPLHF

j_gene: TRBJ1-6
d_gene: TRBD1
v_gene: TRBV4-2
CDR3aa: CASSQEADRASPLHF

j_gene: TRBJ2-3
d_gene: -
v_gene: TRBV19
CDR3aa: CASSWDQRTDTQYF

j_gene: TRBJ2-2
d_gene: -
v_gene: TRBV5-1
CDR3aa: CASSLGGPAGTGELFF

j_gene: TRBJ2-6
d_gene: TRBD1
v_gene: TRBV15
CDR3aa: CATSRRNPRQGGSGANVLTF

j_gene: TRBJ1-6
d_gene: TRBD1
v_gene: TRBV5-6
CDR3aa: CASSFYRGLNSPLHF

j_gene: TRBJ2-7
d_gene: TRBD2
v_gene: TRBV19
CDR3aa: CASSATSGSYEQYF

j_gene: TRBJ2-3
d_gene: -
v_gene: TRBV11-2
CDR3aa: CASSLRSRKDTQYF

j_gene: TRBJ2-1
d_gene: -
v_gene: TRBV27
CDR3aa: CASSPGGPYNEQFF

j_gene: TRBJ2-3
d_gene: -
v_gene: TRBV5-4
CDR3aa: CASSKMNTDTQYF

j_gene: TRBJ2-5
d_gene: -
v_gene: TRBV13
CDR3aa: CASSLGRQAETQYF

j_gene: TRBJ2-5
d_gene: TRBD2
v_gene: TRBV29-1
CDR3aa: CSTSGLAGGRQTQYF

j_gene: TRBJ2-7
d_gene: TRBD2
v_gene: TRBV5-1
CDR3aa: CASSSLERESYEQYF

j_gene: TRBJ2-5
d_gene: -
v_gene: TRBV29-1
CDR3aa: CSVGTGAEVQETQYF

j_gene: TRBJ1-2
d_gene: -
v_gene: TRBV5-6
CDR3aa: CASSPLGSPGDYGYTF

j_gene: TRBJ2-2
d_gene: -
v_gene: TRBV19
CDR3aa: CASGRQGRDGELFF

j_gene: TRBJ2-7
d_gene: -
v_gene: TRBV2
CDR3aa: CASSEREGQGNSYEQYF

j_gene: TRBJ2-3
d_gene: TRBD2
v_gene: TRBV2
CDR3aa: CASSEIGGRGTDTQYF

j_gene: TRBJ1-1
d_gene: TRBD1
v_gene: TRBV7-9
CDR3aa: CASSLVPLDRANTEAFF

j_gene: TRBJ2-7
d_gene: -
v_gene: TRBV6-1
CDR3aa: CASSERNYEQYF

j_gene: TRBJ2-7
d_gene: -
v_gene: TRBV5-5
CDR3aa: CASSAHGGEQYF

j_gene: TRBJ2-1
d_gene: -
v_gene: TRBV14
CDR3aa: CASSQDLGARGDEQFF

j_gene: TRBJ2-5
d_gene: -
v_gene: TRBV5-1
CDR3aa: CASSLSPRSRQRRQETQYF

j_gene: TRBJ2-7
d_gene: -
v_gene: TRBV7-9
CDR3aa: CASSLGGAKHEQYF

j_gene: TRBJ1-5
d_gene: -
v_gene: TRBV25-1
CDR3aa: CASGGAGKGQPQHF

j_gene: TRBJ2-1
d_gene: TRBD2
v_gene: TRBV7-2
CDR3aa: CASSLALAGGSYNEQFF

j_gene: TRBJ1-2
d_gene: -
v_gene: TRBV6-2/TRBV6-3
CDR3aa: CASSYSIKGYGYTF

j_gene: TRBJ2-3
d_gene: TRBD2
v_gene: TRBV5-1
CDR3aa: CASSPGRALADTQYF

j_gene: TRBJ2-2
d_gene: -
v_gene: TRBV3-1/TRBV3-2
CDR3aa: CASSQEWGQENTGELFF

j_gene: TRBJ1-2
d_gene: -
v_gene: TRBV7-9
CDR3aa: CASSPAGRSYGYTF

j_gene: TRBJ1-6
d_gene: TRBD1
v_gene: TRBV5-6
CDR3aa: CASGAGQGPTPLHF

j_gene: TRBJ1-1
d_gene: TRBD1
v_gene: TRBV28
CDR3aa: CASSFIGTGGMGEAFF

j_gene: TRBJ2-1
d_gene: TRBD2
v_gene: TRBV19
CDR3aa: CACTPGGSSYNEQFF

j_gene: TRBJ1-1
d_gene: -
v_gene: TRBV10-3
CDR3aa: CAISRGPGAEAFF

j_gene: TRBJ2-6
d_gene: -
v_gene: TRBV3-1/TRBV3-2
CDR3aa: CASSQGIATSSLANVLTF

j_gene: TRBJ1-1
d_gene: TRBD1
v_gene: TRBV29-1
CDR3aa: CSAVPRTGRTEAFF

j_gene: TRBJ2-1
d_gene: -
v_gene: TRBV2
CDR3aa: CASSARSEYNEQFF

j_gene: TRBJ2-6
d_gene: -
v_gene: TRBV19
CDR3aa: CASNPGLYGANVLTF

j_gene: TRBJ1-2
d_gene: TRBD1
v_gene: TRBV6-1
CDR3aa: CASSVQRYGTGVYGYTF

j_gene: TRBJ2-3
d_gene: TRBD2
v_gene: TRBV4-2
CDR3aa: CASSQGAREAGNEYF

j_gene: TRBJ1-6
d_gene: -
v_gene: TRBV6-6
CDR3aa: CASSLGEGPHSPLHF

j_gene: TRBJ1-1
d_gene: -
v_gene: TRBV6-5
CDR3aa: CASSYSRGNTEAFF

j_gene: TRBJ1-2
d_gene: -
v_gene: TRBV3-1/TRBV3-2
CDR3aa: CASSQGNYGYTF

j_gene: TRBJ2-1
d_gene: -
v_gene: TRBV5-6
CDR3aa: CASSPWLGYNEQFF

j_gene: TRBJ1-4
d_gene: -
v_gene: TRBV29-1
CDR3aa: CSVPGVATNEKLFF

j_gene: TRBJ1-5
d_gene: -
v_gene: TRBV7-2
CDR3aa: CASSLAAANQPQHF

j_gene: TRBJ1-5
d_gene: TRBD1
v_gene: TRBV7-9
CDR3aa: CASSRTGINQPQHF

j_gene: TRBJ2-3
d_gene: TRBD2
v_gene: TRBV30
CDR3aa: CAWGGLAGGTDTQYF

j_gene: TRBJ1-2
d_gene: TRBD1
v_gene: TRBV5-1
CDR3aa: CASSPGQGDGYTF